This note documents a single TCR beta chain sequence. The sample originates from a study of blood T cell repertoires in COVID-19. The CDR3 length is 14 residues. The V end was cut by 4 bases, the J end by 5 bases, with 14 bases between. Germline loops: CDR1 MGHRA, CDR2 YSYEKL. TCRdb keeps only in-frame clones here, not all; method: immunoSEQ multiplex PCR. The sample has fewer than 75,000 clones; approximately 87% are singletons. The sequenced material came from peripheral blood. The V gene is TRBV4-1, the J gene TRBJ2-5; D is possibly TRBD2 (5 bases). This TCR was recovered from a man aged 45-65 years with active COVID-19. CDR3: CASSPGLIAETQYF. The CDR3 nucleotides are TGCGCCAGCAGCCCAGGACTGATAGCGGAGACCCAGTACTTC.